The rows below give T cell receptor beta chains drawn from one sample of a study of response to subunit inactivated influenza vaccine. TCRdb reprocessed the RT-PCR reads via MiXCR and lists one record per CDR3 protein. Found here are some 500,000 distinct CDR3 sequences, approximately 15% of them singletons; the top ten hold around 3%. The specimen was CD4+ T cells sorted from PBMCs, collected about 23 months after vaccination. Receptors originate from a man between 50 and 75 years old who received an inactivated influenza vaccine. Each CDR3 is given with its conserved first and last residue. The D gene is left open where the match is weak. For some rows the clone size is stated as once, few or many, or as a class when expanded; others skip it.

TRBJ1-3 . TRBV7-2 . TGTGCCAGCAGCTTTCAGACCCGCTCTGGAAACACCATATATTTT CASSFQTRSGNTIYF
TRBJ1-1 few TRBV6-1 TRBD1 TGTGCCAGCAGTAATTACAGGGGCCTGAACACTGAAGCTTTCTTT CASSNYRGLNTEAFF
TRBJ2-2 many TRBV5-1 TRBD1 TGCGCCAGCAGCACAGGGGGCGCGAACACCGGGGAGCTGTTTTTT CASSTGGANTGELFF
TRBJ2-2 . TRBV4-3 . TGCGCCAGCCAACAGGGACTTTTAAACACCGGGGAGCTGTTTTTT CASQQGLLNTGELFF
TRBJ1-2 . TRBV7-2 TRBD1 TGTGCCAGCAGCTTCCTTGGGACAGCTACTAACTATGGCTACACCTTC CASSFLGTATNYGYTF
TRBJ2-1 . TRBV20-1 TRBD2 TGCAGTGCTCGAAGCGGGGGCTCCTACAATGAGCAGTTCTTC CSARSGGSYNEQFF
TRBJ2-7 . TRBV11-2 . TGTGCCGGCAGCTTCGGACGGGAGCAGTACTTC CAGSFGREQYF
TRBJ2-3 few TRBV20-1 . TGCAGTGCTGAAGGGGGGGCGGTGGCAGATACGCAGTATTTT CSAEGGAVADTQYF
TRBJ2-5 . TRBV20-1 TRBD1 TGCAGTGCGGGGGACAGACGAATACAAGAGACCCGGTACTTC CSAGDRRIQETRYF
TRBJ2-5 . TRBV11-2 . TGTGCCAGCAGCTTTTACCAGGGAGAGACCCAGTACTTC CASSFYQGETQYF
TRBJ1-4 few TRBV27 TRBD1 TGTGCCAGCAGTCCAACCCAATTCCGACAGGGTGGGGAAAAACTGTTTTTT CASSPTQFRQGGEKLFF
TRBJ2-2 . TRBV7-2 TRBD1 TGTGCCAGCAGCCGAGACAGGGCTCACACCGGGGAGCTGTTTTTT CASSRDRAHTGELFF
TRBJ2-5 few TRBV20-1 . TGCAGTGCTCCTATCATCGGGGGTAGGGAGACCCAGTACTTC CSAPIIGGRETQYF
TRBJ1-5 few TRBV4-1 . TGCGCCAGCAGCAAAGAAGGTCCCGGGTATAGCAATCAGCCCCAGCATTTT CASSKEGPGYSNQPQHF
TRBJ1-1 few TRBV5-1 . TGCGCCAGCAGCTTCCGGGCGGACACTGAAGCTTTCTTT CASSFRADTEAFF
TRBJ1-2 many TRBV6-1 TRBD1 TGTGCCAGCAGGACGGGACAGGGGAACTATGGCTACACCTTC CASRTGQGNYGYTF
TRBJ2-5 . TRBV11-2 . TGTGCCAGCAGCCTCCGGTGGCAGGGGATCCCCAAAGAGACCCAGTACTTC CASSLRWQGIPKETQYF
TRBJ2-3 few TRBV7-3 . TGTGCCAGCAGCTTAACGAGGGAGGAAGTAGATACGCAGTATTTT CASSLTREEVDTQYF
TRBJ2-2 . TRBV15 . TGTGCCACCAGCAGAGATAGACTCACGACTGGGGAGCTGTTTTTT CATSRDRLTTGELFF
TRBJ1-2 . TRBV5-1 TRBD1 TGCGCCAGCAGCCCGGGGGACAGGCAGCCTCTGGACGGCTACACCTTC CASSPGDRQPLDGYTF
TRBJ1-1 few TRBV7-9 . TGTGCCAGCAGCCCAACGTCACTGAACACTGAAGCTTTCTTT CASSPTSLNTEAFF
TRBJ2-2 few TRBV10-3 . TGTGCCATCACCTCCCACAGGGAAACCGGGGAGCTGTTTTTT CAITSHRETGELFF
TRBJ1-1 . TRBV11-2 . TGTGCCAGCAGCCTGAACAGTGGAAACACTGAAGCTTTCTTT CASSLNSGNTEAFF
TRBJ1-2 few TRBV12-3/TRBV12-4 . TGTGCCAGCAGAACCAACCAGGGGCGAATCGGTGGCTACACCTTC CASRTNQGRIGGYTF
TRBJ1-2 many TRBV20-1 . TGCAGTGCTCAGCTCATGACAGCTAACTATGGCTACACCTTC CSAQLMTANYGYTF
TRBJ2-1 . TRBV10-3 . TGTGCCATCAGTGACACCTCCGGGACAAAAAATGAGCAGTTCTTC CAISDTSGTKNEQFF
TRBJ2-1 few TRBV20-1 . TGCAGTGCTAGAGATTATGAGCAATCCTACAATGAGCAGTTCTTC CSARDYEQSYNEQFF
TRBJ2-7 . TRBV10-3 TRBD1 TGTGCCATCAGTGAGTCGGGACAGAGGTCTTCCGAGCAGTACTTC CAISESGQRSSEQYF
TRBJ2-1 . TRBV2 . TGTGCCAGCAAAAGGTCAGAAAACCTTGAGCAGTTCTTC CASKRSENLEQFF
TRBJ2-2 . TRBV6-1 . TGTGCCAGCAGAACCGCCGGGACAGGGGAGCTGTTTTTT CASRTAGTGELFF
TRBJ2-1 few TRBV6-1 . TGTGCCAGCAGGCCCTCAAAGGGCGAGCAGTTCTTC CASRPSKGEQFF
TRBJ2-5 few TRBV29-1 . TGCAGCGCCCTCTACCAAGAGACCCAGTACTTC CSALYQETQYF
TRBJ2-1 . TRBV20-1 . TGCAGTGCTAGTCGGCAGGCTGGAGATGAGCAGTTCTTC CSASRQAGDEQFF
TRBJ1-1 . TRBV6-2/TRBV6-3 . TGTGCCAGCAGTTACCCGCAGCAGAACACTGAAGCTTTCTTT CASSYPQQNTEAFF
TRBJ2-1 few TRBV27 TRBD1 TGTGCCAGCAGCACCGACAGGGCTCTATATGGGAGTGAGCAGTTCTTC CASSTDRALYGSEQFF
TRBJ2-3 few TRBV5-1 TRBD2 TGCGCCAGCAGGGAAGGGACTAGCGGCACAGATACGCAGTATTTT CASREGTSGTDTQYF
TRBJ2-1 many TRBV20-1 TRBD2 TGCAGTGCTAGGGACGTAGCGGGGGGTTTCAATGAGCAGTTCTTC CSARDVAGGFNEQFF
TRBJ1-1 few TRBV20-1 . TGCAGTGCTAGACGCGGGGCGGTAACTGAAGCTTTCTTT CSARRGAVTEAFF
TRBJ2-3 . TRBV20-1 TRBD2 TGCAGTGCTAGAGATCGCGGGGGGAGAGATACGCAGTATTTT CSARDRGGRDTQYF
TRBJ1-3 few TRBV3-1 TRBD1 TGTGCCAGCAGCCACCCGCTCGGGGGACAGGGTACTGGAAACACCATATATTTT CASSHPLGGQGTGNTIYF
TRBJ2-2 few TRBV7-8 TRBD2 TGTGCCAGCAGCTTAGCGCGGCTAGCGGCGAACACCGGGGAGCTGTTTTTT CASSLARLAANTGELFF
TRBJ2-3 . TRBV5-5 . TGTGCCAGCAGCTTGGTCAGTTGGACGGATACGCAGTATTTT CASSLVSWTDTQYF
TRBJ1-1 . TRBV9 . TGTGCCAGCAGCGTAGGAGGCGGGACCCGCGGCACTGAAGCTTTCTTT CASSVGGGTRGTEAFF
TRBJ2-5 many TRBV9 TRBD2 TGTGCCAGCAGCGCGTTAGCGGGAGTGGAGACCCAGTACTTC CASSALAGVETQYF
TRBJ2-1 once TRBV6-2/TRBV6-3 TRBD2 TGTGCCTCTTCCCCCCTAGCGGGGGCGCTCAATGAGCAGTTCTTC CASSPLAGALNEQFF
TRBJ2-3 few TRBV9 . TGTGCCAGCACCCTAGGGGGATTCACAGATACGCAGTATTTT CASTLGGFTDTQYF